A selection of T cell receptor beta chains follows, all from one sample in a study of cytomegalovirus exposure and HLA in healthy donors. The data were produced by immunoSEQ multiplex PCR, yet TCRdb's version contains in-frame clones alone and is incomplete. The table has about 160,000 clones, 65% to 80% seen once. Source material: PBMCs. The receptors shown here come from a man in his forties or fifties in good health and CMV-seronegative. Both conserved end residues are part of each CDR3. The D gene is left open where the match is weak. Clone size is shown for a subset of rows, as once, few, many or a class of expanded clone.

>TRBJ2-7|TRBV7-9|TRBD1|14|NA
TGTGCCAGCAGCCCCGGGGGACAGGGGAGCGAGCAGTACTTC
CASSPGGQGSEQYF
>TRBJ2-7|TRBV6-5|TRBD1|13|NA
TGTGCCAGCCGGGACAGGGGACCCTACGAGCAGTACTTC
CASRDRGPYEQYF
>TRBJ1-1|TRBV5-1|TRBD1|14|NA
TGCGCCAGCAGTTATAAGGGGACAGTCGATGAAGCTTTCTTT
CASSYKGTVDEAFF
>TRBJ2-7|TRBV7-9|TRBD2|14|NA
TGTGCCAGCAGCTTGACTAGCGGGAGTTACGAGCAGTACTTC
CASSLTSGSYEQYF
>TRBJ1-2|TRBV5-6|NA|14|few
TGTGCCAGCAGCTTAGTCGACAGCACCTATGGCTACACCTTC
CASSLVDSTYGYTF
>TRBJ1-5|TRBV12-2|NA|14|NA
TGTGCAAGTCGCCGGGGGGATAGCAATCAGCCCCAGCATTTT
CASRRGDSNQPQHF
>TRBJ1-1|TRBV7-6|NA|14|NA
TGTGCCAGCAGCCCTCGGACAGAGAACACTGAAGCTTTCTTT
CASSPRTENTEAFF
>TRBJ2-1|TRBV6-6|NA|13|NA
TGTGCCAGCAGTTTAACAGGGTACAATGAGCAGTTCTTC
CASSLTGYNEQFF
>TRBJ2-2|TRBV6-6|NA|16|NA
TGTGCCAGCAGTTACTCTTTAGCGGCGAACACCGGGGAGCTGTTTTTT
CASSYSLAANTGELFF
>TRBJ2-2|TRBV29-1|NA|17|NA
TGCAGCGTTGAAAGCTGGGACGGCGGAGGGGCGGCCGGGGAGCTGTTTTTT
CSVESWDGGGAAGELFF
>TRBJ2-7|TRBV28|NA|12|NA
TGTGCCAGCGAGAAAATGGCGGGTGAGCAGTACTTC
CASEKMAGEQYF
>TRBJ2-6|TRBV9|NA|17|NA
TGTGCCAGCAGCGTAGAAGGGGGAGGGAGTGGGGCCAACGGCCTGACTTTC
CASSVEGGGSGANGLTF
>TRBJ2-1|TRBV19|NA|14|NA
TGTGCCAGTAGTATGGGGGGGCCCTACAATGAGCAGTTCTTC
CASSMGGPYNEQFF
>TRBJ2-7|TRBV10-3|TRBD1|14|once
TGTGCCATCACCGGACAGGGAAAGCGGAACGAGCAGTACTTC
CAITGQGKRNEQYF
>TRBJ2-7|TRBV27|TRBD2|18|NA
TGTGCCAGCAGTTCGGGACTAGCGGGAGGGGCTTTCTCCTACGAGCAGTACTTC
CASSSGLAGGAFSYEQYF
>TRBJ2-1|TRBV29-1|NA|11|NA
TGCAGCGTTGGGCCCCTGAATGAGCAGTTCTTC
CSVGPLNEQFF
>TRBJ2-7|TRBV19|TRBD2|12|few
TGTGCCAGTAGTCCTAGCGGGTACGAGCAGTACTTC
CASSPSGYEQYF
>TRBJ2-7|TRBV5-1|TRBD2|15|NA
TGCGCCAGCAGCTCTTTGACTAGCGGGAAAAACGAGCAGTACTTC
CASSSLTSGKNEQYF
>TRBJ2-7|TRBV7-2|TRBD2|16|NA
TGTGCCAGCAGCTTAGTGTTCGGGAGGGAGGCCTACGAGCAGTACTTC
CASSLVFGREAYEQYF
>TRBJ2-7|TRBV28|TRBD1|16|NA
TGTGCCAGCAGGCGCCAAACAGGGGGATCCTCCTACGAGCAGTACTTC
CASRRQTGGSSYEQYF
>TRBJ1-6|TRBV28|NA|14|NA
TGTGCCACCCACACAGGGCCCTATAATTCACCCCTCCACTTT
CATHTGPYNSPLHF
>TRBJ2-5|TRBV4-1|TRBD2|18|NA
TGCGCCAGCAGCCAAGATTTTCGCGGGAGCGGGTACCAAGAAACCCAGTACTTC
CASSQDFRGSGYQETQYF
>TRBJ2-7|TRBV21-1|NA|15|NA
TGTGCCAGCAGCAAAGAGGGTAGCGGGAGATACGAGCAGTACTTC
CASSKEGSGRYEQYF
>TRBJ2-7|TRBV7-2|NA|15|once
TGTGCCAGCAGCTTACCAGCAGGGGTTGGCTACGAGCAGTACTTC
CASSLPAGVGYEQYF
>TRBJ1-4|TRBV5-1|NA|14|NA
TGCGCCAGCAGACCCGGAGGGGTACTTGAAAAACTGTTTTTT
CASRPGGVLEKLFF
>TRBJ2-5|TRBV6-6|TRBD2|16|NA
TGTGCCAGCAGTTACCGGCGGGGGAGCCTCCAAGAGACCCAGTACTTC
CASSYRRGSLQETQYF
>TRBJ2-5|TRBV29-1|TRBD2|13|NA
TGCAGCGTTTCTAGCGGGGGCCAAGAGACCCAGTACTTC
CSVSSGGQETQYF
>TRBJ2-7|TRBV7-7|TRBD1|13|NA
TGTGCTAGCAGCTTAGGACAGGGAGACGAGCAGTACTTC
CASSLGQGDEQYF
>TRBJ2-7|TRBV18|TRBD2|16|NA
TGTGCCAGCTCACCAACAGGGACTAGCGGGATCTACGAGCAGTACTTC
CASSPTGTSGIYEQYF
>TRBJ2-2|TRBV11-1|NA|13|NA
TGTGCCAGCAGCTTAGGGGGAGCCGGGGAGCTGTTTTTT
CASSLGGAGELFF
>TRBJ2-3|TRBV30|TRBD2|15|NA
TGTGCCTGGAGTGAGCTAGCGGGAAGCACAGATACGCAGTATTTT
CAWSELAGSTDTQYF
>TRBJ2-6|TRBV7-2|NA|15|NA
TGTGCCAGCAGCTCACGGTCGAGCGGGGCCAACGTCCTGACTTTC
CASSSRSSGANVLTF
>TRBJ2-1|TRBV7-9|NA|15|NA
TGTTCCAGCAGCTTCACTCAGGGGATGGGCAATGAGCAGTTCTTC
CSSSFTQGMGNEQFF
>TRBJ2-1|TRBV6-1|TRBD2|15|NA
TGTGCCAGCAGTGCCCTAGCGGGGCCCGGGTTTGAGCAGTTCTTC
CASSALAGPGFEQFF
>TRBJ2-1|TRBV5-1|TRBD2|15|NA
TGCGCCAGCAGCTTGACTAGCGGGAGATACAATGAGCAGTTCTTC
CASSLTSGRYNEQFF
>TRBJ2-1|TRBV27|TRBD1|15|NA
TGTGCCAGCAGTTTATGGCAGGGGGCAAACAATGAGCAGTTCTTC
CASSLWQGANNEQFF
>TRBJ1-1|TRBV5-4|NA|12|NA
TGTGCCAGCAGCTGGGGGGGCACTGAAGCTTTCTTT
CASSWGGTEAFF
>TRBJ2-1|TRBV4-1|NA|15|NA
TGCGCCAGCAGCCAGCGACAGGTACCTTACAATGAGCAGTTCTTC
CASSQRQVPYNEQFF
>TRBJ1-2|TRBV10-3|NA|15|NA
TGTGCCATCAGTGAGCCGGGGGGACTGTCCGGCGGCTACACCTTC
CAISEPGGLSGGYTF
>TRBJ1-5|TRBV7-2|NA|13|few
TGTGCCAGCAGCTTCGGCCCCGGGCAGCCCCAGCATTTT
CASSFGPGQPQHF
>TRBJ1-2|TRBV19|TRBD1|18|NA
TGTGCCAGTAGTATAGATCGGTCGGCGGGACAGGGAAGCTATGGCTACACCTTC
CASSIDRSAGQGSYGYTF
>TRBJ2-5|TRBV18|NA|12|NA
TGTGCCAGCTCACTAAAGGGGGAGACCCAGTACTTC
CASSLKGETQYF
>TRBJ1-2|TRBV29-1|TRBD1|12|few
TGCAGCGCGTCACAGGGGAACTATGGCTACACCTTC
CSASQGNYGYTF
>TRBJ1-6|TRBV6-5|TRBD1|15|NA
TGTGCCAGCAGGAGCACAGGGGAGTTGGGATCACCCCTCCACTTT
CASRSTGELGSPLHF
>TRBJ2-3|TRBV5-1|NA|14|NA
TGCGCCAGCCGACAGGAGGCTGACACAGATACGCAGTATTTT
CASRQEADTDTQYF
>TRBJ2-5|TRBV6-5|TRBD1|14|NA
TGTGCCAGCAGCCACTCAGGGGGATGGGAGACCCAGTACTTC
CASSHSGGWETQYF
>TRBJ1-5|TRBV19|TRBD1|15|NA
TGTGCCAGTAGTTACCAGGGGGCCTACAATCAGCCCCAGCATTTT
CASSYQGAYNQPQHF
>TRBJ2-2|TRBV6-1|NA|15|NA
TGTGCCAGCAGGCAACAGGGTTCCGCGACCGGGGAGCTGTTTTTT
CASRQQGSATGELFF
>TRBJ2-1|TRBV7-9|TRBD2|15|few
TGTTCCAGCAGCCCCGGGAGGAAGTCCTACAATGAGCAGTTCTTC
CSSSPGRKSYNEQFF
>TRBJ2-4|TRBV19|TRBD2|15|NA
TGTGCCAGCGGACTAGCGGGAGGACCCCTAAACATTCAGTACTTC
CASGLAGGPLNIQYF
>TRBJ2-7|TRBV6-1|TRBD2|16|NA
TGTGCCAGCAGTGAGCGGGGCGGGAGGGCCACGGCCGAGCAGTGCTTC
CASSERGGRATAEQCF
>TRBJ2-5|TRBV21-1|NA|17|NA
TGTGCCAGCAGCAAATCCTTTTTGGGGACTCAAAAAGAGACCCAGTACTTC
CASSKSFLGTQKETQYF
>TRBJ1-2|TRBV4-1|NA|15|once
TGCGCCAGCAGCCAAGTCGGCAGGCGTAACTATGGCTACACCTTC
CASSQVGRRNYGYTF
>TRBJ2-7|TRBV7-2|NA|15|NA
TGTGCCAGCAGCCCGTTGGCGCGGTCCTCCTACGAGCAGTACTTC
CASSPLARSSYEQYF
>TRBJ2-1|TRBV5-1|TRBD1|17|NA
TGCGCCACCCATACCATCCGGGGACAGGGGTTTATGTATGAGCAGTTCTTC
CATHTIRGQGFMYEQFF
>TRBJ1-5|TRBV15|NA|15|NA
TGTGCCACCAGCAGCGTGAGGTGGGGCAATCAGCCCCAGCATTTT
CATSSVRWGNQPQHF
>TRBJ1-5|TRBV19|NA|15|NA
TGTGCCAGTAGTATATCCGGCCAGGGCAATCAGCCCCAGCATTTT
CASSISGQGNQPQHF
>TRBJ2-7|TRBV5-1|NA|14|NA
TGCGCCAGCAGCTTTACAGGCAACTCCTACGAGCAGTACTTC
CASSFTGNSYEQYF
>TRBJ2-7|TRBV7-9|TRBD1|16|NA
TGTTCCAGCAGCGCGACCGGGACAGGGAAGTCGTACGAGCAGTACTTC
CSSSATGTGKSYEQYF
>TRBJ2-6|TRBV7-8|TRBD2|18|NA
TGTGCCAGCAGCTCGCATTGGACTAGAGCCCCTGGGGCCAACGTCCTGACTTTC
CASSSHWTRAPGANVLTF